This T cell receptor (beta chain) was captured in a study of T cell repertoires in cytomegalovirus infection. Study-level background: Shared public TCR beta signatures pointed to both CMV infection and a matching HLA type.

TCRdb reprocessed the reads via MiXCR and lists one record per CDR3 protein. The repertoire holds more than 85,000 distinct CDR3 sequences, with 20% to 25% as singletons. This clonotype was counted at least ten times. Its antigen is undetermined. Germline CDR1 reads WNHNN; CDR2 reads SYGVQD (reference sequence). V was trimmed by 3 bases and J by 6 bases, leaving 8 bases between them. This CDR3 has 13 residues. Overall study findings and caveats: The ex vivo response was dominated by HLA-C-restricted CMV-specific TCR beta clonotypes. Using cumulative public TCR beta family frequency, the authors identified those who carried CMV together with the relevant HLA.

This clonotype was sampled from a human donor in good health (CMV status not recorded). Some clones in this sample may be carry-over from other donors' samples. The chain combines TRBV10-1 with TRBJ2-2; D ambiguous. The sequenced material came from CD8+ T cells from PBMCs. CDR3 nucleotides: TGCGCCAGCAGTGATACCGTTCCCGGGGAGCTGTTTTTT. It specifies CASSDTVPGELFF.